A single sample gave rise to the 2 T cell receptor beta chains below, sequenced in a study of PD-1 blockade in classical Hodgkin lymphoma. Every patient had relapsed following autologous stem cell transplantation, and cohorts differed in brentuximab vedotin exposure. The assay was immunoSEQ multiplex PCR, and TCRdb's table has in-frame clones only and misses some. The sample consists of approximately 150,000 clones, around 73% of them appearing once. Material: peripheral blood mononuclear cells (PBMCs), obtained before the second cycle of nivolumab. The receptors originated from a human donor with classical Hodgkin lymphoma.

The J gene is TRBJ1-1, the V gene TRBV9, with 9 bases lining up with TRBD1. CDR1 and CDR2 (germline): SGDLS, YYNGEE. The CDR3 loop spans 19 amino acids. Trimming removed 0 bases from V and 1 base from J; junction bases left unmatched: 13. Written as DNA, the CDR3 is TGTGCCAGCAGCGTAGTAGGGACAGGGTTTTCCTTGACGAACACTGAAGCTTTCTTT. This codes for CASSVVGTGFSLTNTEAFF.

In this sample, this clone turned up once. The chain employs TRBV7-8 and TRBJ2-4; 8 bases are shared with TRBD1. The ends lost 5 bases at V and 3 bases at J; junction bases unmatched: 3. The germline gives CDR1 SGHVS, CDR2 FQNEAQ. The CDR3 spans 14 residues. The CDR3 sequence: CASSRTGFKNIQYF. The CDR3 nucleotides are TGTGCCAGCAGCCGGACAGGGTTCAAAAACATTCAGTACTTC.